The rows below give T cell receptor beta chains drawn from one sample of a study of radiation and T cells in renal cell carcinoma. Sequencing used immunoSEQ multiplex PCR; TCRdb keeps in-frame clones, though not all of them. The sample carries around 140,000 clones, roughly 83% recorded once. The sequencing here drew on blood, taken from a patient whose treatment included radiotherapy and nephrectomy. The origin of the receptors is a woman in her forties or fifties with renal cell carcinoma. Each CDR3 is given with its conserved first and last residue. Fields, in order: clone size, D gene, J gene, V gene, CDR3 protein, CDR3 DNA. D genes are given only for firm matches. The size of a clone is reported for some rows only, either as once, few or many, or as a class for expanded clones.

clone size: -; D gene: -; J gene: TRBJ2-1; V gene: TRBV7-2; CDR3 protein: CASSLAGTSYNEQFF; CDR3 DNA: TGTGCCAGCAGCTTAGCCGGGACGAGCTACAATGAGCAGTTCTTC
clone size: -; D gene: -; J gene: TRBJ2-7; V gene: TRBV19; CDR3 protein: CASSGDGGRDEQYF; CDR3 DNA: TGTGCCAGTTCCGGGGATGGGGGTCGGGACGAGCAGTACTTC
clone size: -; D gene: -; J gene: TRBJ2-7; V gene: TRBV6-5; CDR3 protein: CASGGSSSYEQYF; CDR3 DNA: TGTGCCAGCGGGGGCAGTTCCTCCTACGAGCAGTACTTC
clone size: -; D gene: -; J gene: TRBJ2-7; V gene: TRBV6-1; CDR3 protein: CASGRLNEQYF; CDR3 DNA: TGTGCCAGCGGGCGGTTGAACGAGCAGTACTTC
clone size: -; D gene: -; J gene: TRBJ2-2; V gene: TRBV6-5; CDR3 protein: CASRKGVGNTGELFF; CDR3 DNA: TGTGCCAGCAGAAAAGGGGTGGGGAACACCGGGGAGCTGTTTTTT
clone size: -; D gene: -; J gene: TRBJ1-1; V gene: TRBV7-3; CDR3 protein: CASSLGPGNTEAFF; CDR3 DNA: TGTGCCAGCAGCTTAGGGCCGGGGAACACTGAAGCTTTCTTT
clone size: -; D gene: TRBD1; J gene: TRBJ1-1; V gene: TRBV5-4; CDR3 protein: CASSPAGGPTEAFF; CDR3 DNA: TGTGCCAGCAGCCCCGCAGGGGGCCCCACTGAAGCTTTCTTT
clone size: -; D gene: TRBD1; J gene: TRBJ1-2; V gene: TRBV4-3; CDR3 protein: CASSQTRGDGYTF; CDR3 DNA: TGCGCCAGCAGCCAAACCAGGGGGGATGGCTACACCTTC
clone size: -; D gene: TRBD1; J gene: TRBJ1-1; V gene: TRBV4-3; CDR3 protein: CASSLTGDTEAFF; CDR3 DNA: TGCGCCAGCAGCCTGACAGGGGACACTGAAGCTTTCTTT
clone size: -; D gene: -; J gene: TRBJ2-3; V gene: TRBV29-1; CDR3 protein: CSVYRQSSTDTQYF; CDR3 DNA: TGCAGCGTGTACAGACAGAGTAGCACAGATACGCAGTATTTT
clone size: -; D gene: -; J gene: TRBJ1-4; V gene: TRBV5-1; CDR3 protein: CASSLGTGSNEKLFF; CDR3 DNA: TGCGCCAGCAGCTTGGGGACGGGGTCTAATGAAAAACTGTTTTTT
clone size: -; D gene: TRBD1; J gene: TRBJ1-1; V gene: TRBV28; CDR3 protein: CASRYTGGKNTEAFF; CDR3 DNA: TGTGCCAGCAGATACACAGGGGGCAAGAACACTGAAGCTTTCTTT
clone size: few; D gene: TRBD1; J gene: TRBJ2-2; V gene: TRBV7-8; CDR3 protein: CASSGLTGRSGELFF; CDR3 DNA: TGTGCCAGCAGCGGTCTGACAGGGCGGTCGGGGGAGCTGTTTTTT
clone size: once; D gene: -; J gene: TRBJ2-4; V gene: TRBV11-2; CDR3 protein: CASSHSTAENIQYF; CDR3 DNA: TGTGCCAGCAGCCATTCAACGGCAGAAAACATTCAGTACTTC
clone size: -; D gene: TRBD1; J gene: TRBJ2-7; V gene: TRBV29-1; CDR3 protein: CSVEIPGGAYEQYF; CDR3 DNA: TGCAGCGTTGAAATCCCAGGGGGCGCCTACGAGCAGTACTTC
clone size: -; D gene: -; J gene: TRBJ2-3; V gene: TRBV7-2; CDR3 protein: CASSTWTDDTDTQYF; CDR3 DNA: TGTGCCAGCAGCACATGGACGGACGACACAGATACGCAGTATTTT
clone size: -; D gene: -; J gene: TRBJ1-5; V gene: TRBV28; CDR3 protein: CASSLSPRGDQPQHF; CDR3 DNA: TGTGCCAGCAGTTTAAGCCCGAGGGGGGATCAGCCCCAGCATTTT
clone size: once; D gene: -; J gene: TRBJ2-1; V gene: TRBV28; CDR3 protein: CASTYGVGNEQFF; CDR3 DNA: TGTGCCAGCACATATGGTGTTGGTAATGAGCAGTTCTTC
clone size: once; D gene: -; J gene: TRBJ1-2; V gene: TRBV7-2; CDR3 protein: CASSLAPPTGGYTF; CDR3 DNA: TGTGCCAGCAGCTTAGCCCCCCCGACCGGTGGCTACACCTTC
clone size: -; D gene: TRBD2; J gene: TRBJ2-1; V gene: TRBV27; CDR3 protein: CASIVTGGPYEQFF; CDR3 DNA: TGTGCCAGTATTGTTACGGGGGGGCCCTATGAGCAGTTCTTC
clone size: -; D gene: -; J gene: TRBJ1-5; V gene: TRBV28; CDR3 protein: CASTVGNQPQHF; CDR3 DNA: TGTGCCAGCACCGTAGGGAATCAGCCCCAGCATTTT
clone size: once; D gene: TRBD1; J gene: TRBJ2-7; V gene: TRBV5-1; CDR3 protein: CASSARDSVYEQYF; CDR3 DNA: TGCGCCAGCAGCGCCCGGGACAGCGTCTACGAGCAGTACTTC
clone size: -; D gene: TRBD1; J gene: TRBJ1-1; V gene: TRBV19; CDR3 protein: CASSRTGLNTEAFF; CDR3 DNA: TGTGCCAGTAGTCGGACAGGATTGAACACTGAAGCTTTCTTT
clone size: -; D gene: -; J gene: TRBJ2-2; V gene: TRBV9; CDR3 protein: CASSVSGSDTGELFF; CDR3 DNA: TGTGCCAGCAGCGTTAGCGGTTCCGACACCGGGGAGCTGTTTTTT
clone size: -; D gene: TRBD1; J gene: TRBJ1-1; V gene: TRBV14; CDR3 protein: CASSPLGQWRTEAFF; CDR3 DNA: TGTGCCAGCAGCCCTTTGGGACAGTGGAGGACTGAAGCTTTCTTT
clone size: -; D gene: -; J gene: TRBJ1-6; V gene: TRBV4-3; CDR3 protein: CASSRDSYSPLHF; CDR3 DNA: TGCGCCAGCAGCCGAGACAGTTATTCACCCCTCCACTTT
clone size: -; D gene: -; J gene: TRBJ1-2; V gene: TRBV28; CDR3 protein: CASSSGGANYGYTF; CDR3 DNA: TGTGCCAGCAGTTCCGGGGGAGCTAACTATGGCTACACCTTC
clone size: -; D gene: TRBD2; J gene: TRBJ2-2; V gene: TRBV6-5; CDR3 protein: CASSLGLAQNTGELFF; CDR3 DNA: TGTGCCAGCAGTTTAGGACTAGCGCAGAACACCGGGGAGCTGTTTTTT
clone size: -; D gene: TRBD1; J gene: TRBJ2-2; V gene: TRBV2; CDR3 protein: CASLSGGPGELFF; CDR3 DNA: TGTGCCAGTCTGTCAGGGGGCCCCGGGGAGCTGTTTTTT
clone size: -; D gene: -; J gene: TRBJ2-7; V gene: TRBV6-5; CDR3 protein: CASSYSSSEYEQYF; CDR3 DNA: TGTGCCAGCAGTTACTCGTCTAGCGAGTACGAGCAGTACTTC
clone size: -; D gene: -; J gene: TRBJ2-1; V gene: TRBV9; CDR3 protein: CASSVLDFSYNEQFF; CDR3 DNA: TGTGCCAGCAGCGTACTGGACTTCTCCTACAATGAGCAGTTCTTC
clone size: -; D gene: TRBD2; J gene: TRBJ2-1; V gene: TRBV19; CDR3 protein: CASTSTSEGPGNEQFF; CDR3 DNA: TGTGCCAGTACTTCTACTAGCGAGGGGCCGGGCAATGAGCAGTTCTTC
clone size: -; D gene: -; J gene: TRBJ2-2; V gene: TRBV7-8; CDR3 protein: CASSLTSNTGELFF; CDR3 DNA: TGTGCCAGCAGCTTAACATCGAACACCGGGGAGCTGTTTTTT
clone size: -; D gene: -; J gene: TRBJ1-5; V gene: TRBV19; CDR3 protein: CASTFMDQPQHF; CDR3 DNA: TGTGCCAGTACGTTCATGGATCAGCCCCAGCATTTT
clone size: once; D gene: TRBD1; J gene: TRBJ1-3; V gene: TRBV7-9; CDR3 protein: CASSRTGAGNTIYF; CDR3 DNA: TGTGCCAGCAGCCGTACAGGGGCCGGAAACACCATATATTTT
clone size: once; D gene: -; J gene: TRBJ1-1; V gene: TRBV10-3; CDR3 protein: CAISEPSGRNTEAFF; CDR3 DNA: TGTGCCATCAGTGAACCATCGGGGAGGAACACTGAAGCTTTCTTT
clone size: -; D gene: TRBD1; J gene: TRBJ1-3; V gene: TRBV10-1; CDR3 protein: CASSPGQGGDTIYF; CDR3 DNA: TGCGCCAGCAGCCCCGGACAGGGGGGTGACACCATATATTTT
clone size: -; D gene: TRBD1; J gene: TRBJ1-5; V gene: TRBV7-2; CDR3 protein: CASSKQGWVDQPQHF; CDR3 DNA: TGTGCCAGCAGCAAACAGGGGTGGGTGGATCAGCCCCAGCATTTT
clone size: once; D gene: TRBD2; J gene: TRBJ2-1; V gene: TRBV19; CDR3 protein: CASSILAGEQFF; CDR3 DNA: TGTGCCAGTAGTATACTAGCGGGGGAGCAGTTCTTC
clone size: -; D gene: TRBD1; J gene: TRBJ1-2; V gene: TRBV5-1; CDR3 protein: CASSPSGQEIYGYTF; CDR3 DNA: TGCGCCAGCAGCCCCTCGGGACAGGAGATCTATGGCTACACCTTC